Listed here are 29 T cell receptor beta chains from one sample, sequenced in a study of blood T cell repertoires in COVID-19. TCRdb's copy holds only in-frame clones and misses some; the assay was immunoSEQ multiplex PCR. The sample includes 470,000 or so clones, roughly 85% of them seen just once. The sample was PBMCs or T cells enriched from blood (not recorded which). The receptors shown here come from a woman younger than 30 with acute COVID-19.

The CDR3 coding sequence is TGTGCCAGTAGCAGGAGAGACAGTACGGACGGAAAACTGTTTTTT. It yields the protein CASSRRDSTDGKLFF. V usage is TRBV19 and J usage is TRBJ1-4; maybe TRBD1 (5 bases). V dropped 6 bases and J dropped 10 bases, with 21 bases sitting between them. The CDR3 loop spans 15 amino acids. The germline CDR1 and CDR2 sequences are LNHDA and SQIVND (reference sequence).

In this sample, this clone turned up once. The chain is built from TRBV4-2 and TRBJ2-3; 14 nucleotides align to TRBD2. This CDR3 comprises 19 residues. V shed 0 bases, J shed 2 bases, and the junction held 7 bases outside the gene matches. CDR1 and CDR2 (germline): LGHNA, YNFKEQ. The CDR3 sequence: CASSQDPGLAGVDTDTQYF. In DNA, the CDR3 is TGTGCCAGCAGCCAAGACCCGGGACTAGCGGGGGTGGACACAGATACGCAGTATTTT.

This clone was recorded a few times. V is TRBV28 and J is TRBJ1-6; the D gene is possibly TRBD1 (6 bases). The CDR3 is 12 amino acids. The germline V gene has CDR1 MDHEN and CDR2 SYDVKM. The V and J ends lost 7 bases and 8 bases respectively, with 9 bases between them. CDR3 DNA sequence: TGTGCCAGCAATTACAGGGATTCACCCCTCCACTTT. The encoded protein is CASNYRDSPLHF.

The chain has TRBV3-1 (or the pseudogene TRBV3-2) and TRBJ1-1; 10 nucleotides agree with TRBD1. Losses at the gene ends were 0 bases for V and 6 bases for J; bases not matched to a gene: 16. Looked up from germline, CDR1 is LGHDT and CDR2 is YNNKEL (reference sequence). The CDR3 extends over 19 amino acids. The CDR3, as DNA: TGTGCCAGCAGCCAAGATCTCCTTGGGTTGGTGGACAGGGGGTCTGAAGCTTTCTTT. Translated: CASSQDLLGLVDRGSEAFF.

Written as DNA, the CDR3 is TGTGCCAGCAGCCCCAGCGCGGGCGAGCAGTACTTC. The encoded protein is CASSPSAGEQYF. The rearrangement joins TRBV21-1 to TRBJ2-7; the table names TRBD2, a call not compared with the DNA. TRBV21-1 is a listed pseudogene. This CDR3 is built from 12 residues.

The J gene is TRBJ2-3, the V gene TRBV13, with 7 bases lining up with TRBD2. Germline V gives CDR1 PRHDT, CDR2 FYEKMQ (reference sequence). V lost 3 bases and J lost 0; bases outside the gene matches: 6. The CDR3 has 16 residues. CDR3 in DNA: TGTGCCAGCAGCTTTCCAGCGGGGTCTAGCACAGATACGCAGTATTTT. As protein: CASSFPAGSSTDTQYF.

CDR3 protein: CASSYGLTGELFF. The DNA of the CDR3 is TGTGCCAGCAGTTACGGACTAACCGGGGAGCTGTTTTTT. The chain recombines TRBV6-5 with TRBJ2-2; tentative D call: TRBD2 (6 bases). There are 13 residues in the CDR3. Germline V CDR1 and CDR2: MNHEY, SVGAGI. The germline V and J ends were trimmed by 2 bases and 5 bases, with 6 bases remaining between them.

V gene TRBV6-5 combines with J gene TRBJ2-2, with D possibly matching TRBD2 (5 bases). V lost 6 bases and J lost 4, with 6 bases in between. Germline V CDR1 and CDR2: MNHEY, SVGAGI. This CDR3 region has 12 residues. CDR3 loop: CASREATGELFF. The CDR3 DNA reads TGTGCCAGCAGGGAGGCCACCGGGGAGCTGTTTTTT.

The chain has TRBV10-3 and TRBJ2-1, with 11 bases fitting TRBD2. Germline V gives CDR1 ENHRY, CDR2 SYGVKD. J was trimmed by 0 bases and V by 6 bases; bases with no gene match: 4. This CDR3 comprises 16 residues. CDR3 nucleotide sequence: TGTGCCATCAGCGGGACTAGCGGAACCTCCTACAATGAGCAGTTCTTC. Protein: CAISGTSGTSYNEQFF.

For this clone: Different DNA sequences within this sample yield the same CDR3. The chain combines TRBV12-3 or TRBV12-4 with TRBJ1-1; D ambiguous. V was pared by 2 bases and J by 0 bases, with 4 bases between. There are 13 residues in the CDR3. Written as DNA, the CDR3 is TGTGCCAGCAGTTTATCCGTGAACACTGAAGCTTTCTTT. Its translation is CASSLSVNTEAFF.

The chain is built from TRBV7-2 and TRBJ1-3; D unresolved. The ends were cut back, 5 bases at V and 0 bases at J, with 8 bases in the middle. Per the germline V gene, CDR1 is SGHTA and CDR2 is FQGNSA. The CDR3 sequence is 14 residues long. Written as DNA, the CDR3 is TGTGCCAGCAGCCGCCCGGGCTCTGGAAACACCATATATTTT. This codes for CASSRPGSGNTIYF.

The chain combines TRBV7-9 with TRBJ1-4; tentative D call: TRBD1 (5 bases). CDR3 length: 15 amino acids. Deletions cut 3 bases from V and 0 bases from J, with 8 bases between. Looked up from germline, CDR1 is SEHNR and CDR2 is FQNEAQ (reference sequence). Here the CDR3 DNA reads TGTGCCAGCAGCTTTGCAGGGCCAACTAATGAAAAACTGTTTTTT. It is translated as CASSFAGPTNEKLFF.

The gene calls are TRBV7-8 and TRBJ2-7, with a weak D call TRBD1 (5 bases). This CDR3 has 15 amino acids. Looked up from germline, CDR1 is SGHVS and CDR2 is FQNEAQ. V was pared by 2 bases and J by 4 bases, with 15 bases between. In nucleotides, the CDR3 is TGTGCCAGCAGCTTAACGGCAGGGTTAGGGTACGAGCAGTACTTC. Its translation is CASSLTAGLGYEQYF.

The chain has TRBV18 and TRBJ1-1; D gene ambiguous. Trimming left V 6 bases short and J 5 bases short, with 13 bases between. Germline-derived CDR1 and CDR2 are KGHSH and LQKENI. The CDR3 runs to 13 residues. For the CDR3, the DNA is TGTGCCAGCTCCCCCCTCGAACGGACTGAAGCTTTCTTT. As protein: CASSPLERTEAFF.

The rearrangement uses TRBV3-1 (or the pseudogene TRBV3-2) and TRBJ2-4; D call uncertain. The V end lost 0 bases, the J end lost 6 bases, and 9 bases lay between the germline ends. From germline, CDR1 is LGHDT and CDR2 YNNKEL (reference sequence). There are 14 residues in the CDR3. The CDR3 nucleotides are TGTGCCAGCAGCCAAGATCACCCAGGAAACATTCAGTACTTC. This codes for CASSQDHPGNIQYF.

This clone was seen a single time. The DNA of the CDR3 is TGTGCCAGCAGCTCATATAGGACTAGCGGGTCTAATGAGCAGTTCTTC. It codes for CASSSYRTSGSNEQFF. The genes are TRBV28 and TRBJ2-1; TRBD2 matches 11 bases. V lost 6 bases to trimming and J lost 7 bases; unmatched junction nucleotides: 11. The CDR3 spans 16 residues. Germline CDR1 is MDHEN and CDR2 is SYDVKM. The full variable domain, in which reference TRBV28 and TRBJ2-1 provide the parts outside the CDR3, is DVKVTQSSRYLVKRTGEKVFLECVQDMDHENMFWYRQDPGLGLRLIYFSYDVKMKEKGDIPEGYSVSREKKERFSLILESASTNQTSMYLCASSSYRTSGSNEQFFGPGTRLTVL.

This chain connects TRBV28 to TRBJ2-7, with TRBD1 matching over 7 bases. This CDR3 has 14 residues. Germline lookup yields CDR1 MDHEN and CDR2 SYDVKM. V trimming: 6 bases; J trimming: 2 bases; junction bases outside the gene matches: 7. The DNA of the CDR3 is TGTGCCAGCAGGTCAGGACAGGCGACCTACGAGCAGTACTTC. Protein product: CASRSGQATYEQYF.

The rearrangement links TRBV28 to TRBJ1-6, with D perhaps matching TRBD1 (5 bases). This CDR3 has 13 residues. The V gene lost 2 bases and the J gene lost 11 bases, with 10 bases spanning the gap. From germline, CDR1 is MDHEN and CDR2 SYDVKM. Here the CDR3 reads CASSLAGETPLHF. The CDR3 DNA follows: TGTGCCAGCAGTTTAGCGGGGGAGACACCCCTCCACTTT.

The V and J genes are TRBV27 and TRBJ2-1; the D gene is possibly TRBD2 (6 bases). The CDR3 loop spans 14 amino acids. The V end lost 5 bases, the J end lost 0 bases, and 8 bases lay between the germline ends. CDR1 MNHEY and CDR2 SMNVEV come from the germline V gene (reference sequence). The CDR3 loop reads CASSIGSSYNEQFF. In DNA form, the CDR3 reads TGTGCCAGCAGTATCGGGAGCTCCTACAATGAGCAGTTCTTC.

In DNA, the CDR3 is TGTGCCAGTACCCAAGGACAGGGGGAAAACATTCAGTACTTC. It encodes CASTQGQGENIQYF. The chain couples TRBV19 to TRBJ2-4, with 10 bases lining up with TRBD1. The trim removed 7 bases at V and 5 bases at J, leaving 5 bases unmatched. CDR1 LNHDA and CDR2 SQIVND come from the germline V gene (reference sequence). The CDR3 extends over 14 amino acids.

The chain recombines TRBV12-3 or TRBV12-4 with TRBJ1-4; possible D gene TRBD1, 5 bases. The V end was cut by 4 bases, the J end by 11 bases, with 11 bases between. The length of the CDR3 is 12 residues. CDR3 in DNA: TGTGCCAGCAGTTCCGACAGCGGGAAACTGTTTTTT. Encoded protein: CASSSDSGKLFF.

Worth noting for this clone: One end of the junction is discordant with germline, which a read error may explain. CDR3 sequence: CATSFWDREGYTF. The CDR3 bases are TGTGCCACCAGCTTCTGGGACAGGGAAGGCTACACCTTC. The gene calls are TRBV5-8 and TRBJ1-2, with 9 bases that match TRBD1. This CDR3 has 13 amino acids. The germline gives CDR1 SGHTS, CDR2 YDEGEE.

The V gene is TRBV6-5, the J gene TRBJ1-5; 10 bases are a match to TRBD1. The CDR3 loop spans 14 amino acids. From germline, CDR1 is MNHEY and CDR2 SVGAGI. Trimming cost V 5 bases and J 6 bases; bases outside gene matches: 4. The CDR3, as DNA: TGTGCCAGCAGTAACAGACAGGGGGCTCAGCCCCAGCATTTT. Residues: CASSNRQGAQPQHF.

CDR3 in amino acids: CAWDRGTNMNTEAFF. The DNA of the CDR3 is TGTGCCTGGGACAGGGGGACTAACATGAACACTGAAGCTTTCTTT. The V call is TRBV30, the J call TRBJ1-1, with TRBD1 matching over 9 bases. With 5 bases clipped from V and 0 bases from J, the junction kept 7 bases outside the gene matches. The CDR3 totals 15 residues. Germline loops: CDR1 GTSNPN, CDR2 SVGIG (reference sequence).

The chain carries TRBV2 and TRBJ1-2; tentatively, D is TRBD1 (6 bases). Per the germline V gene, CDR1 is SNHLY and CDR2 is FYNNEI. V was shortened by 4 bases and J by 6 bases, with 12 bases between the two germline ends. There are 13 residues in the CDR3. The CDR3 region has the DNA TGTGCCAGCAGTGTTAAACAGGGAGATGGCTACACCTTC. It translates to CASSVKQGDGYTF.

CDR3 amino acids: CASSYSHRGTGELFF. The CDR3 DNA follows: TGTGCCAGCAGTTACTCTCACAGGGGCACCGGGGAGCTGTTTTTT. The chain joins TRBV6-5 to TRBJ2-2; 7 bases align to TRBD1. Trimming took 0 bases from V and 4 from J; bases not matched to a gene: 2. The CDR3 has 15 residues. Germline V CDR1 and CDR2: MNHEY, SVGAGI.

The CDR3 region is CATGGGGHAATQYF. The DNA of the CDR3 is TGTGCCACGGGCGGGGGAGGGCACGCAGCTACGCAGTATTTT. The chain uses TRBV24-1 and TRBJ2-3, with 7 bases lining up with TRBD2. Trimming cost V 10 bases and J 8 bases; bases outside gene matches: 14. The CDR3 is 14 amino acids. Germline values: CDR1 KGHDR, CDR2 SFDVKD.

The chain employs TRBV7-9 and TRBJ1-1; D gene uncertain. The CDR3 totals 14 residues. Between the trimmed V and J ends, which lost 1 base and 4 bases, there was a span of 10 bases. Germline CDR1 and CDR2: SEHNR and FQNEAQ (reference sequence). The CDR3 loop is CASSLDSEATEAFF. CDR3 in DNA: TGTGCCAGCAGCTTAGATTCAGAGGCCACTGAAGCTTTCTTT.

This sequence joins TRBV7-2 and TRBJ2-5; a possible D gene is TRBD2 (6 bases). The CDR3 runs to 16 residues. The germline V gene has CDR1 SGHTA and CDR2 FQGNSA. V lost 2 bases, J lost 5 bases, and 18 bases lay in between. This CDR3 reads CASSLSATGGHETQYF. In DNA form, the CDR3 reads TGTGCCAGCAGCTTATCGGCAACCGGGGGTCATGAGACCCAGTACTTC.